This T cell receptor (beta chain) derives from a study of blood T cell repertoires in COVID-19. Background on the study: The United States, Italy and Spain were the sources of the acute and convalescent COVID-19 samples.

The V segment lost 1 base and the J segment 4 bases; nucleotides outside the gene matches: 5. The CDR3 sequence is 15 residues long. CDR1 is LGHNA and CDR2 is YNFKEQ in the germline V gene. Original analysis: Reference gene primer amplification yielded estimated nucleated cell counts. Measured with immunoSEQ multiplex PCR; TCRdb has only the in-frame clones, and not every one. D and trimming were read from the DNA, whereas the V and J calls and clone size are those reported in that table. The data hold approximately 290,000 clones, with 85% to 90% observed a single time. The sequence was obtained from a man between 25 and 39 years old with acute or convalescent COVID-19. The sequenced material came from peripheral blood. The chain couples TRBV4-2 to TRBJ2-7, with 9 bases aligning to TRBD2. This CDR3 reads CASSQVAGVGYEQYF. As DNA, the CDR3 is TGTGCCAGCAGCCAAGTAGCGGGAGTGGGGTACGAGCAGTACTTC.